These T cell receptor beta chains were read from a single sample in a study of blood T cell repertoires in COVID-19. TCRdb's table, derived via immunoSEQ multiplex PCR, lists solely in-frame clones and lacks some. Of 150,000 to 190,000 clones listed, around 87% were seen once; the top ten hold more than 14%. Sequencing used peripheral blood. These receptors originate from a woman aged 40 to 50 with acute or convalescent COVID-19. Both conserved end residues are part of each CDR3. The order of the fields is clone size, D gene, CDR3 length, V gene, J gene, CDR3 protein, CDR3 DNA. A D gene is named only where the DNA matches it firmly. Clone size is given for some rows only: seen once, a few or many times, or a class if the clone is expanded.

NA	NA	13	TRBV9	TRBJ1-2	CASSVEPLGGYTF	TGTGCCAGCAGCGTAGAACCTTTGGGCGGCTACACCTTC
NA	NA	15	TRBV19	TRBJ1-2	CASSPGLTANYGYTF	TGTGCCAGTAGTCCTGGCCTGACAGCAAACTATGGCTACACCTTC
NA	TRBD1	12	TRBV28	TRBJ1-2	CASSRTGRGYTF	TGTGCCAGTTCCCGGACAGGGCGCGGCTACACCTTC
NA	NA	17	TRBV11-2	TRBJ2-2	CASRELARPHGTGELFF	TGTGCCAGCAGGGAACTAGCCAGACCTCACGGCACCGGGGAGCTGTTTTTT
NA	TRBD2	15	TRBV9	TRBJ2-5	CASSRLAGGQETQYF	TGTGCCAGCAGCAGACTAGCGGGAGGGCAAGAGACCCAGTACTTC
NA	NA	15	TRBV5-1	TRBJ1-5	CASSPGGGMRQPQHF	TGCGCCAGCAGCCCGGGCGGGGGAATGAGGCAGCCCCAGCATTTT
many	NA	18	TRBV19	TRBJ1-6	CASSLTHQQGSYNSPLHF	TGTGCCAGTAGCCTTACCCACCAACAGGGATCCTATAATTCACCCCTCCACTTT
NA	NA	14	TRBV5-1	TRBJ2-7	CASSLSMGLSEQYF	TGCGCCAGCAGCTTGTCGATGGGGCTATCCGAGCAGTACTTC
NA	NA	16	TRBV2	TRBJ2-3	CASRRAFLTRTDTQYF	TGTGCCAGCAGAAGAGCCTTCCTAACGAGGACAGATACGCAGTATTTT
NA	TRBD1	15	TRBV19	TRBJ1-5	CASSRGTGGSQPQHF	TGTGCCAGTAGTAGAGGGACAGGGGGCAGCCAGCCCCAGCATTTT
NA	NA	14	TRBV5-6	TRBJ1-6	CASSRDTFDSPLHF	TGTGCCAGCAGCCGGGACACTTTCGATTCACCCCTCCACTTT
NA	NA	18	TRBV27	TRBJ2-7	CASSYRRNRTRRAYEQYF	TGTGCCAGCAGTTATCGACGCAACAGGACCCGGAGGGCCTACGAGCAGTACTTC
NA	TRBD1	15	TRBV7-7	TRBJ2-1	CASSSAQGGYNEQFF	TGTGCTAGCAGCTCGGCACAGGGGGGCTACAATGAGCAGTTCTTC
NA	TRBD1	15	TRBV2	TRBJ1-1	CASSDQGGYGTEAFF	TGTGCCAGCAGTGACCAAGGGGGCTACGGGACTGAAGCTTTCTTT
NA	NA	18	TRBV12-5	TRBJ2-6	CASGLVLDRSSGANVLTF	TGTGCTAGTGGTTTGGTCCTCGACAGAAGCTCTGGGGCCAACGTCCTGACTTTC